This T cell receptor beta chain is from a study of identical twins. This clonotype was counted at least ten times. The length of the CDR3 is 15 residues. The germline V gene has CDR1 SGHRS and CDR2 YFSETQ. V was trimmed by 1 base and J by 9 bases, leaving 17 bases between them. TCRdb re-derived calls from the 5' RACE reads in MiXCR, one entry per CDR3 protein. This sample has just over 500,000 distinct CDR3 sequences, with approximately 22% found just once. This sample also appeared in a second study, on T cells expressing NK-cell markers. From that study: Obtained from sorted CD3+CD56+NKG2C+, CD3+CD56+NKG2C- and CD3+CD56-NKG2C+ T cells were the TCR beta repertoires. Seven of the eight sequenced donors were classified as HCMV-seropositive, and one was classified as seronegative.

The TCR comes from a young woman in good health. The sequencing input was CD4+ T cells sorted from blood. The V gene is TRBV5-1, the J gene TRBJ2-1; either TRBD1 or TRBD2 may fit D (5 bases each). The CDR3 spells CASSLNLGDGVEQFF. Here the CDR3 DNA reads TGCGCCAGCAGCTTGAACCTAGGGGACGGGGTTGAGCAGTTCTTC. The full variable domain, rest sourced from reference TRBV5-1 and TRBJ2-1, is KAGVTQTPRYLIKTRGQQVTLSCSPISGHRSVSWYQQTPGQGLQFLFEYFSETQRNKGNFPGRFSGRQFSNSRSEMNVSTLELGDSALYLCASSLNLGDGVEQFFGPGTRLTVL.